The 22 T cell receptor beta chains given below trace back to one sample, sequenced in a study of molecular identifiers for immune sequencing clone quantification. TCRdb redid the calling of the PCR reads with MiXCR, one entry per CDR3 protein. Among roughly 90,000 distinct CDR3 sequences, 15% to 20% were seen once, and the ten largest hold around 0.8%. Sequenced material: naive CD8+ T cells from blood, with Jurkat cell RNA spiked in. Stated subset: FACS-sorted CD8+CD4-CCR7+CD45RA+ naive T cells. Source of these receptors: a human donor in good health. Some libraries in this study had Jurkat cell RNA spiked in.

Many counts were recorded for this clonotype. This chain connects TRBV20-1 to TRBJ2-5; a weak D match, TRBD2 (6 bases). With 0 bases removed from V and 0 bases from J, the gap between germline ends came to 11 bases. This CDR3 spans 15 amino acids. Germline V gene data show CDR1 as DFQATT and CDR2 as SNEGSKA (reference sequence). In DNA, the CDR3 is TGCAGTGCTAGAGAGATCGGCGGGAACCAAGAGACCCAGTACTTC. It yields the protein CSAREIGGNQETQYF.

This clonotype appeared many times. The CDR3 reads CASSIPGTVNDNEQFF. For the CDR3, the DNA is TGTGCCAGCAGTATTCCTGGGACAGTTAACGACAATGAGCAGTTCTTC. The gene calls are TRBV12-3 or TRBV12-4 and TRBJ2-1; 7 nucleotides match TRBD1. V lost 5 bases and J lost 5; bases outside the gene matches: 12. This CDR3 has 16 residues.

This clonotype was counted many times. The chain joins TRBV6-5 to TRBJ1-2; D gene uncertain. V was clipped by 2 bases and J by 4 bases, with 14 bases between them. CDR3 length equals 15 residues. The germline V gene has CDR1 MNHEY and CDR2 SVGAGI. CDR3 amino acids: CASSYRRNRSYGYTF. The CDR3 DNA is TGTGCCAGCAGTTACAGAAGAAACAGATCCTATGGCTACACCTTC.

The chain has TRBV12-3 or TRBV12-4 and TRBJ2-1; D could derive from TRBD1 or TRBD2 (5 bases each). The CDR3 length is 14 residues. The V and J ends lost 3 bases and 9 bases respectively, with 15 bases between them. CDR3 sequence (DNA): TGTGCCAGCAGTTTTGGGACCGGTTCCTTTGAGCAGTTCTTC. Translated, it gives CASSFGTGSFEQFF.

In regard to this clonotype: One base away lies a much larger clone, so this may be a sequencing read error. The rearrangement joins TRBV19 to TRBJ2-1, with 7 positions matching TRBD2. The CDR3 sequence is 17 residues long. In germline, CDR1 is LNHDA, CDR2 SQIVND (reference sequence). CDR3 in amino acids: CASSLGTTLLGYNEQSF. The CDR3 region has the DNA TGTGCCAGTAGCCTCGGGACTACTCTCCTCGGATACAATGAGCAGTCCTTC.

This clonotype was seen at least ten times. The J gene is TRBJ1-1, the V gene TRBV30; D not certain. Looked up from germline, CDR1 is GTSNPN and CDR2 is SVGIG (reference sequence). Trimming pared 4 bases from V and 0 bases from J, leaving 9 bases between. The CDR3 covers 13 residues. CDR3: CAWMTGMNTEAFF. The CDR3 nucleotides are TGTGCCTGGATGACGGGAATGAACACTGAAGCTTTCTTT.

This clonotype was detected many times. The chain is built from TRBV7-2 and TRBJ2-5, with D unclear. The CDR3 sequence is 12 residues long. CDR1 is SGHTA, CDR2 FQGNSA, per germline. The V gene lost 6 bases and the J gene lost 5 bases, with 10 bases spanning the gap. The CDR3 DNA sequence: TGTGCCAGCAGGGTCGGGCAGGAGACCCAGTACTTC. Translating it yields CASRVGQETQYF.

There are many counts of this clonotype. This CDR3 is CASSLPLTSGGQYF. DNA for the CDR3: TGTGCCAGCAGCTTACCCCTGACTAGCGGGGGGCAGTATTTT. This chain connects TRBV7-9 to TRBJ2-3; 12 bases fit TRBD2. The CDR3 totals 14 residues. Looked up from germline, CDR1 is SEHNR and CDR2 is FQNEAQ (reference sequence). J was trimmed by 11 bases and V by 2 bases; bases with no gene match: 5.

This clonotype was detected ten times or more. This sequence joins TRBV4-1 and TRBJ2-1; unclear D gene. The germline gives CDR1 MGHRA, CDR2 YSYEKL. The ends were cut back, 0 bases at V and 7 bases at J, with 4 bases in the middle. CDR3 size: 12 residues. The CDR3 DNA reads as TGCGCCAGCAGCCAAGACGGGAATGAGCAGTTCTTC. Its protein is CASSQDGNEQFF.

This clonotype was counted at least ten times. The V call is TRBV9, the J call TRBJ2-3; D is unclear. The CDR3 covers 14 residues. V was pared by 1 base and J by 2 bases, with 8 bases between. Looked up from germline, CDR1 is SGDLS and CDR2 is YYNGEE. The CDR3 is CASSVIDLTDTQYF. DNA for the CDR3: TGTGCCAGCAGCGTAATTGACCTCACAGATACGCAGTATTTT.

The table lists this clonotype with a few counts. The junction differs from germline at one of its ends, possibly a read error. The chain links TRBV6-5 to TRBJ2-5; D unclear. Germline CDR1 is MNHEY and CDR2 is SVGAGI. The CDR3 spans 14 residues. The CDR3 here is CASNYTHSQETQYF. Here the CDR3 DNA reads TGTGCCAGCAATTACACCCACAGCCAAGAGACCCAGTACTTC.

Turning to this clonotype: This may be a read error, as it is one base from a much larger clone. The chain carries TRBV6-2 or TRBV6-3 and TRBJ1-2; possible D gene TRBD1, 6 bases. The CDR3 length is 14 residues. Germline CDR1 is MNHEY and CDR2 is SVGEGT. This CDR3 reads CTSSYGAGAYGYTF. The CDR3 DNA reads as TGTACCAGCAGCTACGGGGCAGGGGCCTATGGCTACACCTTC.

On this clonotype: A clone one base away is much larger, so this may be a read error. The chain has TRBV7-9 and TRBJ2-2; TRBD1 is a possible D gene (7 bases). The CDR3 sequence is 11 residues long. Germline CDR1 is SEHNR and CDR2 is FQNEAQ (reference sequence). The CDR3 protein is CASSLQGGLFF. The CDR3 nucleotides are TGTGCCAGCAGCTTACAGGGGGGGCTGTTTTTT. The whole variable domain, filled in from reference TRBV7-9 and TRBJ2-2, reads DTGVSQNPRHKITKRGQNVTFRCDPISEHNRLYWYRQTLGQGPEFLTYFQNEAQLEKSRLLSDRFSAERPKGSFSTLEIQRTEQGDSAMYLCASSLQGGLFFGEGSRLTVL.

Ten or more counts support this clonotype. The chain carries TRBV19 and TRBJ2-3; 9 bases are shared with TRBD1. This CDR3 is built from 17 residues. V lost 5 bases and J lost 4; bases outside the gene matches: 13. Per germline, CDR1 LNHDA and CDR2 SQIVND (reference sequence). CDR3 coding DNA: TGTGCCAGTAGTGCCAGCACAGGGGGCCCCGCGGCAGATACGCAGTATTTT. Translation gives CASSASTGGPAADTQYF.

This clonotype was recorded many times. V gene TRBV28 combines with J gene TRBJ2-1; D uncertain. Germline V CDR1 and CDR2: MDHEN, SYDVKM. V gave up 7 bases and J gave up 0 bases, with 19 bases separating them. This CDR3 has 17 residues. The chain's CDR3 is CASNADVPSSSYNEQFF. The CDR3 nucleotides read TGTGCCAGCAACGCCGATGTACCCTCAAGCTCCTACAATGAGCAGTTCTTC.

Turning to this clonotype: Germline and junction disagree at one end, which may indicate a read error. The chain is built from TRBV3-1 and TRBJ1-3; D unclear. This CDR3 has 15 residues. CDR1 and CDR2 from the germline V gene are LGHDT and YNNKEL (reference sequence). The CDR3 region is CTSSQAYSSGNTIYF. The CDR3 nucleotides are TGTACCAGCAGCCAAGCGTACAGCTCTGGAAACACCATATATTTT.

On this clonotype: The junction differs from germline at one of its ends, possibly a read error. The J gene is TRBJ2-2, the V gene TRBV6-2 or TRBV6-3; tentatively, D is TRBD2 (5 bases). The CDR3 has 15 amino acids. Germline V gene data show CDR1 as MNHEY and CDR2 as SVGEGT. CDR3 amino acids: CASSYLGPNTGELVF. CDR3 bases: TGTGCCAGCAGTTACTTGGGTCCGAACACCGGGGAGCTGGTTTTT.

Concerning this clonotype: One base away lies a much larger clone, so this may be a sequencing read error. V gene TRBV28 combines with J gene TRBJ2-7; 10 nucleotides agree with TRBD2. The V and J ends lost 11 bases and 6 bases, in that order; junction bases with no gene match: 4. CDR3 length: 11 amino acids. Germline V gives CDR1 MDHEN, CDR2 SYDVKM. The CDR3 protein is CAAGTSVEQYF. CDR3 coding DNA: TGTGCCGCCGGGACTAGCGTCGAGCAGTACTTC.

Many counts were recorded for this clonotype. The CDR3 sequence: CAVRTEPNTGELFF. CDR3 DNA: TGTGCGGTCCGGACGGAGCCGAACACCGGGGAGCTGTTTTTT. V gene TRBV12-5 combines with J gene TRBJ2-2; no reliable D call. Germline-derived CDR1 and CDR2 are LGHNT and FRNRAP. This CDR3 has 14 amino acids. Filled out from reference TRBV12-5 and TRBJ2-2, the complete variable domain reads DARVTQTPRHKVTEMGQEVTMRCQPILGHNTVFWYRQTMMQGLELLAYFRNRAPLDDSGMPKDRFSAEMPDATLATLKIQPSEPRDSAVYFCAVRTEPNTGELFFGEGSRLTVL.

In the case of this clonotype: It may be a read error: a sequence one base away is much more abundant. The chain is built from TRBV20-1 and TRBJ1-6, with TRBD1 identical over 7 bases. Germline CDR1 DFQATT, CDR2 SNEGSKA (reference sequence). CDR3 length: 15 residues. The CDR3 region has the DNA TGCAGTGCTAGCGCGGACAGGAGTTATAGTTCACCCCTCCACTTT. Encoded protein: CSASADRSYSSPLHF.

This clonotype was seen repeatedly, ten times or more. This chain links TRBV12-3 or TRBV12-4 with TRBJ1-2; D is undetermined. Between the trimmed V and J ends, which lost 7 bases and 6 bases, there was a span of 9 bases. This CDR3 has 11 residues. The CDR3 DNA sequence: TGTGCCAGCACCATTGGGGATGGCTACACCTTC. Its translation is CASTIGDGYTF.

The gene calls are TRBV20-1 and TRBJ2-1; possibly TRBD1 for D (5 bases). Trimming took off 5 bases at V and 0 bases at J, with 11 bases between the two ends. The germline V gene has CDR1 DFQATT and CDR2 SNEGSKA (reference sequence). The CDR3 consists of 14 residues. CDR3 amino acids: CSAESGLSYNEQFF. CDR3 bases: TGCAGTGCTGAGTCAGGGCTCTCCTACAATGAGCAGTTCTTC.